The T cell receptor beta chain described here comes from a study of blood T cell repertoires in COVID-19. The CDR3 is made up of 14 amino acids. Trimming took 1 base from V and 1 from J; bases not matched to a gene: 0. The germline V gene encodes CDR1 LGHDT and CDR2 YNNKEL (reference sequence). Clones were sequenced by immunoSEQ multiplex PCR, and TCRdb holds only the in-frame ones, with some missing. The sample holds approximately 100,000 clones, roughly 81% seen once. The source material was peripheral blood. This clonotype originated in a human donor in a cohort sampled during active COVID-19. This sequence joins TRBV3-1 (or the pseudogene TRBV3-2) and TRBJ1-2, with TRBD1 identical over 7 bases. CDR3 in amino acids: CASSQGDSNYGYTF. The DNA of the CDR3 is TGTGCCAGCAGCCAAGGGGACAGTAACTATGGCTACACCTTC.